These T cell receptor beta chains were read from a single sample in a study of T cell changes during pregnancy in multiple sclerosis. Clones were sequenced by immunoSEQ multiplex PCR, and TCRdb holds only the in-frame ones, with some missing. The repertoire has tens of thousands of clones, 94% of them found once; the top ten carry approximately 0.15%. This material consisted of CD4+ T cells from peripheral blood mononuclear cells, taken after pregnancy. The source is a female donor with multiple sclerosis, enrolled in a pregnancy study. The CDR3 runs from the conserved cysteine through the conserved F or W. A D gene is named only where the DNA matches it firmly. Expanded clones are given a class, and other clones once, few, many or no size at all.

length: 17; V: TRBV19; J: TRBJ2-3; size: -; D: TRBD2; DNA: TGTGCCAGTAGTATGGGGACTAGCGGGAGCGTAACAGATACGCAGTATTTT; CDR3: CASSMGTSGSVTDTQYF
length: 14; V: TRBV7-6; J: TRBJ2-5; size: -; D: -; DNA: TGTGCCAGCAGTCCTCGGGGGGCGCAAGAGACCCAGTACTTC; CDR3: CASSPRGAQETQYF
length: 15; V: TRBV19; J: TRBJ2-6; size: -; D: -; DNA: TGTGCCAGTAGTATAAGGGGGTTTGGGGCCAACGTCCTGACTTTC; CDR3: CASSIRGFGANVLTF
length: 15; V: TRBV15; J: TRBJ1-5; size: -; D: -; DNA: TGTGCCACCAGGGCTACAGGGTCATACAATCAGCCCCAGCATTTT; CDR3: CATRATGSYNQPQHF
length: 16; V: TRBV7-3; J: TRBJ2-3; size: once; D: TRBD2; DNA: TGTGCCAGCAGCTTAACTCGACTAGCGGGCACAGATACGCAGTATTTT; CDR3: CASSLTRLAGTDTQYF
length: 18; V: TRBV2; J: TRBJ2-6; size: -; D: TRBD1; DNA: TGTGCCAGCAGTGGGGTAAGGACAGGCGGCTCTGGGGCCAACGTCCTGACTTTC; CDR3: CASSGVRTGGSGANVLTF
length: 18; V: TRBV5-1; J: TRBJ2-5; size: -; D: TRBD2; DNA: TGCGCCAGCAGCTTAGGTAGCGGGAGCCTACCCCCCCAAGAGACCCAGTACTTC; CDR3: CASSLGSGSLPPQETQYF
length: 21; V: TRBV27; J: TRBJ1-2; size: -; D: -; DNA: TGTGCCAGCAGTCCCCGTATTCCGTCCTCAGGGCCCTCATACGATAACTATGGCTACACCTTC; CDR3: CASSPRIPSSGPSYDNYGYTF
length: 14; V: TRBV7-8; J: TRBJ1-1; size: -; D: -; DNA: TGTGCCAGCAGCTTACGTGCAGGGAACACTGAAGCTTTCTTT; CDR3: CASSLRAGNTEAFF
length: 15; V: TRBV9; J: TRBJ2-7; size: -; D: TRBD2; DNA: TGTGCCAGCAGCGTAGGCTCTAGCGGGGCCTACGAGCAGTACTTC; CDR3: CASSVGSSGAYEQYF
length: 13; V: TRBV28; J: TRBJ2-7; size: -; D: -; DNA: TGTGCCAGCAGCTTGAAGGGAGCGCGGGAGCAGTACTTC; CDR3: CASSLKGAREQYF
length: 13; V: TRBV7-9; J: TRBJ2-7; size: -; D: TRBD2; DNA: TGTGCCAGCAGCTTAGTGGGAGGGGACGAGCAGTACTTC; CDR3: CASSLVGGDEQYF
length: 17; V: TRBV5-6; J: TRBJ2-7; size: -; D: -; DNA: TGTGCCAGCAGCGGCCGTGGGTGGACTACCCATTTTCCCGAGCAGTACTTC; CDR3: CASSGRGWTTHFPEQYF
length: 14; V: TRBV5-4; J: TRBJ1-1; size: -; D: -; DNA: TGTGCCAGCAGCCATGAGTACTTGAACACTGAAGCTTTCTTT; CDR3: CASSHEYLNTEAFF
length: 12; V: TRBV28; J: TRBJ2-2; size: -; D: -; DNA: TGTGCCAGCGGCCCCCCACCCGGGGAGCTGTTTTTT; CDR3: CASGPPPGELFF
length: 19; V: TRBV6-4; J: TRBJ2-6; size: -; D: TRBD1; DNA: TGTGCCAGCAGTCCCGGGACAGGGAGCACATGGTCTGGGGCCAACGTCCTGACTTTC; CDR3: CASSPGTGSTWSGANVLTF
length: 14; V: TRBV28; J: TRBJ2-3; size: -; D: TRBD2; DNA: TGTGCCAGCAGTAGCGGGAGTTCACCAGATACGCAGTATTTT; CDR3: CASSSGSSPDTQYF
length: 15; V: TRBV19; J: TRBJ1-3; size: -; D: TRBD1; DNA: TGTGCCACCCGGGACAGCACTCTCTCTGGAAACACCATATATTTT; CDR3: CATRDSTLSGNTIYF
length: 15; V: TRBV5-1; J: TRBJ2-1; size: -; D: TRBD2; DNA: TGCGCCAGCAGCCCACCCGGGACTAGCGGAGAAGAGCAGTTCTTC; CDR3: CASSPPGTSGEEQFF
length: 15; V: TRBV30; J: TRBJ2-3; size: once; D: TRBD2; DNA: TGTGCCTGGAGTGTAAGCGGGAGGTTAGGCCCTACGCAGTATTTT; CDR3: CAWSVSGRLGPTQYF
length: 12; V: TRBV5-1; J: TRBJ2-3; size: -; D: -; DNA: TGCGCCAGCAGCTCAAACACAGATACGCAGTATTTT; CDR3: CASSSNTDTQYF
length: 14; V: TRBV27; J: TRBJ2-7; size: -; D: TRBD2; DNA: TGTGCCAGCAGTACACTAGCGGGTACCCACGAGCAGTACTTC; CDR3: CASSTLAGTHEQYF
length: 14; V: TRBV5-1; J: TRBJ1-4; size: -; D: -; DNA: TGCGCCAGCAGCCGCACCGGCCACGGGGAAAAACTGTTTTTT; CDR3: CASSRTGHGEKLFF
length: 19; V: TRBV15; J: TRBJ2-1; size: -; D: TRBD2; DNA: TGTGCCACCAGCAAAGGACGGACTAGCGGGTTGAGAGGCTACAATGAGCAGTTCTTC; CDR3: CATSKGRTSGLRGYNEQFF
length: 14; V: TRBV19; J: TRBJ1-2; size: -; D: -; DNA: TGTGCCAGTAGTAGACAGGAAATTAACTATGGCTACACCTTC; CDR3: CASSRQEINYGYTF
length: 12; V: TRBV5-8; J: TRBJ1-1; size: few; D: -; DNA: TGTGCCAGCAACCCGCTAGCCATTGAAGCTTTCTTT; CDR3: CASNPLAIEAFF
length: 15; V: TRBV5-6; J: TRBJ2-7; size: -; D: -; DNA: TGTGCCAGCAGCCTACACCCGGGGGAGAACTACGAGCAGTACTTC; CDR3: CASSLHPGENYEQYF
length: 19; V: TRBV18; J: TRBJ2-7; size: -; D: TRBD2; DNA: TGTGCCAGCCGCCGACCCGGGACTAGCGGCCACCCGGAGGACTACGAGCAGTACTTC; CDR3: CASRRPGTSGHPEDYEQYF
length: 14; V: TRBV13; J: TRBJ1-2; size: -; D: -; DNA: TGTGCCAGCAGCTATGAAGGCAGGGCGGAGGGCTACACCTTC; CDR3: CASSYEGRAEGYTF
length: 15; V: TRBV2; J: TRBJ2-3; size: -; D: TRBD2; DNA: TGTGCCAGCAGTCTACTAGCGGGGGGCAGGGATACGCAGTATTTT; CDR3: CASSLLAGGRDTQYF
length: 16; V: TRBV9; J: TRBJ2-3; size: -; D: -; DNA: TGTGCCAGCAGTCCAATGGGGGGATTAAACACAGATACGCAGTATTTT; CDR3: CASSPMGGLNTDTQYF
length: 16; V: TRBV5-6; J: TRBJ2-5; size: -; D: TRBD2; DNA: TGTGCCAGCAGACGTAGCGTGGGGACTAACCAAGAGACCCAGTACTTC; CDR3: CASRRSVGTNQETQYF
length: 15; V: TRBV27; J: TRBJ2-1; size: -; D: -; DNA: TGTGCCAGCAGAGGGACTTTCGACGGATACAATGAGCAGTTCTTC; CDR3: CASRGTFDGYNEQFF
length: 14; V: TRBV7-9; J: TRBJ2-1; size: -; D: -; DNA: TGTGCCAGCAGCTTAGGGCTAGTGGACAATGAGCAGTTCTTC; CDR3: CASSLGLVDNEQFF
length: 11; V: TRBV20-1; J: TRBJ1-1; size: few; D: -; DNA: TGCAGTGCTAGGGACTACGGTGAAGCTTTCTTT; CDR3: CSARDYGEAFF
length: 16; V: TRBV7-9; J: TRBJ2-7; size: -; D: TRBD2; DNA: TGTGCCAGCAGCTTAGACTCGGGACTAGCGGTCTACGAGCAGTACTTC; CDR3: CASSLDSGLAVYEQYF
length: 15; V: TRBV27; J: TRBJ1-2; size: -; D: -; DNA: TGTGCCAGCAGTTTAGGAACAGGGAGAAACTATGGCTACACCTTC; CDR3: CASSLGTGRNYGYTF
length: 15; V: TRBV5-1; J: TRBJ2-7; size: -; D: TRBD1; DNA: TGCGCCAGCAGCCCTGACAGGGGCCTGACCTACGAGCAGTACTTC; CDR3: CASSPDRGLTYEQYF
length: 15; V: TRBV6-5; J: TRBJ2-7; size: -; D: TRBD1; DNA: TGTGCCAGCAGTTACTTCGGGACAGGGGGCCAGGAGCAGTACTTC; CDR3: CASSYFGTGGQEQYF
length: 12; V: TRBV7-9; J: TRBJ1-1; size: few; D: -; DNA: TGTGCCAGCAGCCGGTTGACAGAAGAAGCTTTCTTT; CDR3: CASSRLTEEAFF
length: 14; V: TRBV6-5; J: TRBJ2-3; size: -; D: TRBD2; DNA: TGTGCCAGCAGTTACGGCGGGAGGGCAGATACGCAGTATTTT; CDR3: CASSYGGRADTQYF
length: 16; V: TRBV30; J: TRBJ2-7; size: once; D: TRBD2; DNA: TGTGCCTGGAGTGTAAGGACTAGCGGGAGGGACCGCGAGCAGTACTTC; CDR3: CAWSVRTSGRDREQYF
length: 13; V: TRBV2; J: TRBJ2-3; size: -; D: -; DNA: TGTGCCACCACCTCTTCACGGACAGATACGCAGTATTTT; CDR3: CATTSSRTDTQYF
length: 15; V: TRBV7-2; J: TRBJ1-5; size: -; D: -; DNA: TGTGCCAGCAGCCGAGGTCCGGATGGTAATCAGCCCCAGCATTTT; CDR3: CASSRGPDGNQPQHF
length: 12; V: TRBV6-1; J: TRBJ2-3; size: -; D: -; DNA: TGTCGGGCAGCTCTAAAGGGGGATACGCAGTATTTT; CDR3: CRAALKGDTQYF
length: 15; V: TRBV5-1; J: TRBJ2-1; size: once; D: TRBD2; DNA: TGCGCCAGCAGCTTGGGGACTAGCGGGACGGATGAGCAGTTCTTC; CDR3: CASSLGTSGTDEQFF
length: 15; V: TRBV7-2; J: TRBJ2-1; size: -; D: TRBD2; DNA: TGTGCCAGCAGCCTTAGCGGGTTCTCCTACAATGAGCAGTTCTTC; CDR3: CASSLSGFSYNEQFF
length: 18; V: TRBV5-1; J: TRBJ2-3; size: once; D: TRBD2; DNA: TGCGCCAGCAGCCCGGGACTAGCGGGAGGGAGGGTGCCAGATACGCAGTATTTT; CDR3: CASSPGLAGGRVPDTQYF
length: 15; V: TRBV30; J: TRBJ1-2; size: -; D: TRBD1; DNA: TGTGCCTGGAGTGTTAAAGGGGGCGCTAACTATGGCTACACCTTC; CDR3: CAWSVKGGANYGYTF
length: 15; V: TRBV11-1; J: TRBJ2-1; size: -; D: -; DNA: TGTGCCAGCAGCACGCGGCGGAGCTCCTACAATGAGCAGTTCTTC; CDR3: CASSTRRSSYNEQFF
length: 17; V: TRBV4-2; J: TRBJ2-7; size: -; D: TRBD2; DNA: TGTGCCAGCAGCCAAGCCCCGGGAGGGGGGATGAGTTACGAGCAGTACTTC; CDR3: CASSQAPGGGMSYEQYF
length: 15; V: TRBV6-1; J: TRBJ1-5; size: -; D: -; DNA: TGTGCCAGCGAGCCTAGGGAGTTCGGCAATCAGCCCCAGCATTTT; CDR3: CASEPREFGNQPQHF
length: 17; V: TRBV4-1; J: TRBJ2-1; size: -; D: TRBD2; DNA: TGCGCCAGCAGCACTCATTTAGCGGGGAGCTCCTACAATGAGCAGTTCTTC; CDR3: CASSTHLAGSSYNEQFF
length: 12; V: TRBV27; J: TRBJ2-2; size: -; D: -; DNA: TGTGCCAGCAGTTACAGGGCCGGGGAGCTGTTTTTT; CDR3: CASSYRAGELFF
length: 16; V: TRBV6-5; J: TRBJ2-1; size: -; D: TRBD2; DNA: TGTGCCAGCAGTTCCCTAGCGGGAGAGAACTACAATGAGCAGTTCTTC; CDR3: CASSSLAGENYNEQFF
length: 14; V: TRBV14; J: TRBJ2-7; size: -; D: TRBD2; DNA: TGTGCCAGCAGCCAAGTGGGACTAGCAAGTAAGCAGTACTTC; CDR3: CASSQVGLASKQYF
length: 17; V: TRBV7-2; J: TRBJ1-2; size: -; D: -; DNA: TGTGCCAGCAGCTTAGAACCTGGACGGGAACTTTCCTATGGCTACACCTTC; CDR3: CASSLEPGRELSYGYTF
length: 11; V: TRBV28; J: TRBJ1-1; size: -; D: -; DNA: TGTGCCAGCAGTACGGGGACTGAAGCTTTCTTT; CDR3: CASSTGTEAFF
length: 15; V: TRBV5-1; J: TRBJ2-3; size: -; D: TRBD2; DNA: TGCGCCAGCAGCTTGGAGGGCGGGAGCTCAGATACGCAGTATTTT; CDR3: CASSLEGGSSDTQYF